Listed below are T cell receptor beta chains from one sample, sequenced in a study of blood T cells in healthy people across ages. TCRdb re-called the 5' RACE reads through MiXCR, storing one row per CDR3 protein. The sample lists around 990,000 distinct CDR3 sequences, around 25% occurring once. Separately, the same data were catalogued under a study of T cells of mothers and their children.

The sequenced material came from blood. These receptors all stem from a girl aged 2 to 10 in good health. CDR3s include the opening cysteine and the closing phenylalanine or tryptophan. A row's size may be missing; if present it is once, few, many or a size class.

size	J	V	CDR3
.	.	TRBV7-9	CASGGDEQYF
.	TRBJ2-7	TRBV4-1	CASSQLVPGLAGDHEQYF
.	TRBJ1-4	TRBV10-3	CAISGQGAPKLFF
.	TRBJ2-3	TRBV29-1	CSVEGIQAVDDTQYF
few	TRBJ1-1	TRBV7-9	CASLPGTGLNTEAFF
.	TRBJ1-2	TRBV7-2	CASSLPRRSNYGYTF
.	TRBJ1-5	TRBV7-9	CASSRGAADNQPQHF
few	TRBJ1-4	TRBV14	CASSQGIRIGANEKLFF
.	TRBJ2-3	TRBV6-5	CASSYSNAERDPSTDTQYF
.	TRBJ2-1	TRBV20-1	CSALNGASSYNEQFF
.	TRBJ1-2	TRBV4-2	CASSQDSGTAYGYTF
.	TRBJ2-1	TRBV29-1	CSAAGTTYNEQFF
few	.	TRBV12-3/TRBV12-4	CASSLYKYEQYF
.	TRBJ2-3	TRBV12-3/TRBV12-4	CTNSSWKVRSSTDTQYF
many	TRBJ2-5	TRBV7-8	CASSLMFGERDGETQYF
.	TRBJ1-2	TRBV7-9	CASSSSVPLTVNYGYTF
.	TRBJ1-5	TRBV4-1	CASSSGQAGNQPQHF
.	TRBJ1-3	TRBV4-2	CASSQDVGQLANTIYF
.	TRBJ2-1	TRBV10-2	CASEDVLDLSSSYNEQFF
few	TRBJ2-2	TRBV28	CASRSGDLTGELFF
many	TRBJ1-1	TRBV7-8	CASSLFQQGTEAFF
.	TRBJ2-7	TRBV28	CASTRGPSYEQYF
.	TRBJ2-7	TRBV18	CASSSGTGTDEQYF
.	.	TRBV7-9	CASSLSGGRGNEQFF
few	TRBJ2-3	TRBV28	CASSSLEADTQYF
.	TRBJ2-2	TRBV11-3	CASSSDLRGARTGELFF